Listed below are T cell receptor beta chains from one sample, sequenced in a study of graft-versus-host responses after intestinal transplantation. TCRdb keeps only in-frame clones here, not all; method: immunoSEQ multiplex PCR. The sample contains some 130,000 clones, 80% to 95% of which appear only once. These TCRs' antigens remain unknown. Specimen: unstimulated CD4+ T cells sorted from spleen or lymph node cells, collected before intestinal transplant. The receptors originated from a human donor who received an intestinal transplant. Each CDR3 is given with its conserved first and last residue. D genes are given only for firm matches. A row's size may be missing; if present it is once, few, many or a size class.

j_call v_call d_call clone_size cdr3_nt cdr3_aa
TRBJ2-3 TRBV5-1 NA NA TGCGCCAGCAGCTTGGATCGGACAGATACGCAGTATTTT CASSLDRTDTQYF
TRBJ1-1 TRBV11-2 NA NA TGTGCCAGCAGCTCGCCGGGCCAGGGAATGAACACTGAAGCTTTCTTT CASSSPGQGMNTEAFF
TRBJ1-2 TRBV7-9 TRBD1 NA TGTGCCAGCAGCGACAGGGTAACTCTCTCGGACTATGGCTACACCTTC CASSDRVTLSDYGYTF
TRBJ2-1 TRBV28 TRBD1 NA TGTGCCAGCAGTTCAGGGGGCATATCCTACAATGAGCAGTTCTTC CASSSGGISYNEQFF
TRBJ2-1 TRBV27 TRBD2 NA TGTGCCAGCAGTTTACGGAGCGGGAGACCCAACTACAATGAGCAGTTCTTC CASSLRSGRPNYNEQFF
TRBJ2-7 TRBV19 NA NA TGTGCCAGTAGTATCGATGTGAGGGGTTCTCCCTCCTACGAGCAGTACTTC CASSIDVRGSPSYEQYF
TRBJ1-3 TRBV5-1 TRBD1 NA TGCGCCAGCAGCTCTTCAGGACAGGGTGGAAACACCATATATTTT CASSSSGQGGNTIYF
TRBJ2-2 TRBV7-3 NA NA TGTGCCAGCAGCTATATAGCGATGAACACCGGGGAGCTGTTTTTT CASSYIAMNTGELFF
TRBJ1-1 TRBV18 TRBD1 NA TGTGCCAGCTCACCCTCCGGGACAGGGGGCACTGAAGCTTTCTTT CASSPSGTGGTEAFF
TRBJ1-2 TRBV28 NA NA TGTGCCAGCAGTTTATACACGGGGGGCTACACCTTC CASSLYTGGYTF
TRBJ1-1 TRBV15 NA NA TGTGCCACCAGCAGAGATCTAAGATGGAACACTGAAGCTTTCTTT CATSRDLRWNTEAFF
TRBJ2-7 TRBV28 NA NA TGTGCCAGCAGTTTCCGTAAGGGATTCCTTACCCTTGCAGAGCAGTACTTC CASSFRKGFLTLAEQYF
TRBJ2-7 TRBV18 NA NA TGTGCCAGCTCACCAAGCCTCAGGGGTGAGCAGTACTTC CASSPSLRGEQYF
TRBJ2-2 TRBV6-1 NA NA TGTGCCAGCAGTGAATGGGGCAGCGGGGAGCTGTTTTTT CASSEWGSGELFF
TRBJ1-2 TRBV9 NA NA TGTGCCAGCAGCGTTACCCCGGGGGCCCACAACTATGGCTACACCTTC CASSVTPGAHNYGYTF
TRBJ2-1 TRBV9 TRBD2 NA TGTGCCAGCAGCGTAGCTGTTGCGGGAGTCAATGGGCAGTTCTTC CASSVAVAGVNGQFF
TRBJ2-5 TRBV6-5 TRBD1 NA TGTGCCAGCAGTTACTCCGGGACAGGGAGGCGGGAGACCCAGTACTTC CASSYSGTGRRETQYF
TRBJ2-3 TRBV5-4 NA NA TGTGCCAGCAGCTTGGGGCGCGGTGGCACAGATACGCAGTATTTT CASSLGRGGTDTQYF
TRBJ2-6 TRBV19 NA NA TGTGCCAGTAGTACCCACCGCGTTTGGTCTGGGGCCAACGTCCTGACTTTC CASSTHRVWSGANVLTF
TRBJ1-4 TRBV11-2 NA NA TGTGCCAGCAGCTCCCACAGGGCCCCCGGTGAAAAACTGTTTTTT CASSSHRAPGEKLFF
TRBJ2-3 TRBV5-4 TRBD2 NA TGTGCCAGCAGCTCGGGACTAGCGGGAGCAGATACGCAGTATTTT CASSSGLAGADTQYF
TRBJ2-1 TRBV11-2 TRBD2 once TGTGCCAGCAGCACGATCGGACTAGCGTTCTACAATGAGCAGTTCTTC CASSTIGLAFYNEQFF
TRBJ2-1 TRBV7-7 TRBD2 NA TGTGCTAGCAGCTTAGCAGCGGGAGTGGGAAATGAGCAGTTCTTC CASSLAAGVGNEQFF
TRBJ2-2 TRBV6-5 TRBD2 NA TGTGCCAGCAGAGGAAGCGGGAGGAAAACCGGGGAGCTGTTTTTT CASRGSGRKTGELFF
TRBJ1-1 TRBV2 NA NA TGTGCCAGCAGTTACAGGGTGAGCACTGAAGCTTTCTTT CASSYRVSTEAFF
TRBJ2-1 TRBV27 TRBD2 NA TGTGCCAGCAAGAAGCGGGATAGCTCCTACAATGAGCAGTTCTTC CASKKRDSSYNEQFF
TRBJ1-3 TRBV19 NA NA TGTGCCAGTAGTCTACAGGACACCTCTGGAAACACCATATATTTT CASSLQDTSGNTIYF
TRBJ2-7 TRBV30 TRBD2 NA TGTGCCTGGAGTGGGGGGAGGGTAGCGGTTAGCTCCTACGAGCAGTACTTC CAWSGGRVAVSSYEQYF
TRBJ1-2 TRBV6-5 NA NA TGTGCCAGCAGTTACTCGGGGGTCGGCGGCTACACCTTC CASSYSGVGGYTF
TRBJ1-6 TRBV18 NA NA TGTGCCAGCTCACCACAGGGAGTCGGTGGCGGGCGTTCACCCCTCCACTTT CASSPQGVGGGRSPLHF
TRBJ1-1 TRBV11-1 TRBD1 NA TGTGCCAGCAGCAGGGGACAGGGGAGGCTTGAAGCTTTCTTT CASSRGQGRLEAFF
TRBJ2-1 TRBV9 NA NA TGTGCCAGCAGCCCCCGGGGGTTTGGTGAGCAGTTCTTC CASSPRGFGEQFF
TRBJ2-7 TRBV6-5 TRBD2 NA TGTGCCAGCAAACTCGGGACTAGCGGTCCCTACGAGCAGTACTTC CASKLGTSGPYEQYF